A single sample is the source of the 4 T cell receptor beta chains below, sequenced in a study of identical twins. In TCRdb, the 5' RACE reads were re-called with MiXCR into one record per CDR3 protein. The sample has 210,000 or so distinct CDR3 sequences; under 10% are singletons. The same sample was also studied in work on yellow fever vaccine responses in identical twins.

The sequencing sample was made of memory (CD45RO+) T cells sorted from blood. All receptors come from a woman under 30 in good health.

The CDR3 protein is CASSDRGRSNQPQHF. The CDR3 DNA reads as TGTGCCAGCAGTGACAGGGGGCGGAGCAATCAGCCCCAGCATTTT. V is TRBV12-3 or TRBV12-4 and J is TRBJ1-5; TRBD1 aligns across 10 bases. With V trimmed by 5 bases and J by 1 base, 2 bases remained unmatched. The CDR3 runs to 15 residues.

This clonotype was observed at least ten times. The chain couples TRBV29-1 to TRBJ2-2; maybe TRBD2 (5 bases). The length of the CDR3 is 15 residues. Trimming removed 5 bases from V and 0 bases from J, with 13 bases in between. Germline CDR1 is SQVTM and CDR2 is ANQGSEA. CDR3 DNA: TGCAGCGTTCGCGGGTCTCTCTCGAACACCGGGGAGCTGTTTTTT. Residues: CSVRGSLSNTGELFF.

The rearrangement uses TRBV11-2 and TRBJ1-1; D unclear. CDR3 length: 13 amino acids. The germline CDR1 and CDR2 sequences are SGHAT and FQNNGV. Trimming cost V 5 bases and J 3 bases, with 10 bases left between them. As DNA, the CDR3 is TGTGCCAGCAGCCCGATGTTGTACACTGAAGCTTTCTTT. It encodes CASSPMLYTEAFF.

The chain carries TRBV27 and TRBJ2-3; 12 positions match TRBD2. CDR3 length equals 16 residues. Trimming cost V 5 bases and J 8 bases; bases outside gene matches: 11. In germline, CDR1 is MNHEY, CDR2 SMNVEV (reference sequence). In DNA, the CDR3 is TGTGCCAGCAGTCTCCCGACTAGCGGGGGTATAGCTACGCAGTATTTT. Residues: CASSLPTSGGIATQYF.